Each of the 23 T cell receptor beta chains below was sequenced from the same sample in a study of early T cells in non-severe SARS-CoV-2 infection (dated by TCRdb to 2020 to 2022). The protocol used for the library was 5' RACE. Sequenced on a NextSeq 500. TCRdb trimmed the raw reads at Q25, called clones with MiXCR and kept productive beta chains. Entries are consolidated by CDR3 protein sequence, retaining the most common genes and DNA. This sample is represented by under 20,000 distinct CDR3 sequences; less than 5% of them were singletons. Of the sample, 7.2% is held by the ten largest clones. The specimen was whole blood. The receptors here all came from an adult who was a healthcare worker with PCR-confirmed SARS-CoV-2 infection or an uninfected control (not recorded which).

The V gene is TRBV7-9, the J gene TRBJ2-2; D gene uncertain. Germline V lookup: CDR1 SEHNR, CDR2 FQNEAQ (reference sequence). The CDR3 runs to 15 residues. V was trimmed by 5 bases and J by 2 bases, leaving 12 bases between them. For the CDR3, the DNA is TGTGCCAGCAGCCCAACTGGGGTCAACACCGGGGAGCTGTTTTTT. This translates into CASSPTGVNTGELFF.

This clonotype was observed many times. The rearrangement links TRBV9 to TRBJ2-4; D is possibly TRBD1 or TRBD2 (5 bases each). Trimming took 4 bases from V and 6 from J, leaving 14 bases between them. The CDR3 is 14 amino acids. Germline CDR1 and CDR2: SGDLS and YYNGEE. CDR3 sequence: CASSPPGAVNIQYF. CDR3 coding DNA: TGTGCCAGCAGCCCACCCGGGGCGGTAAACATTCAGTACTTC.

This clonotype rates as medium-sized (0.01 to 0.1%). V gene TRBV7-9 combines with J gene TRBJ1-1, with D unresolved. V was clipped by 0 bases and J by 2 bases, with 10 bases between them. From germline, CDR1 is SEHNR and CDR2 FQNEAQ (reference sequence). The CDR3 totals 15 residues. For the CDR3, the DNA is TGTGCCAGCAGCTTAGCCCAGAGCAAAAACACTGAAGCTTTCTTT. Its protein is CASSLAQSKNTEAFF.

This clonotype was detected ten times or more. This chain uses TRBV27 with TRBJ1-6; D remains ambiguous. In germline, CDR1 is MNHEY, CDR2 SMNVEV (reference sequence). This CDR3 region has 13 residues. The ends were cut back, 6 bases at V and 3 bases at J, with 6 bases in the middle. CDR3 region: CASRRDYNSPLHF. The CDR3 DNA follows: TGTGCCAGCAGACGGGACTATAATTCACCCCTCCACTTT.

By proportion, this clonotype is medium-sized. The chain has TRBV7-6 and TRBJ2-1; maybe TRBD2 (6 bases). Germline V gene sequence: CDR1 SGHVS, CDR2 FNYEAQ. This CDR3 is built from 14 residues. V was clipped by 8 bases and J by 7 bases, with 18 bases between them. As DNA, the CDR3 is TGTGCCAGCCGGGAGAGTTCCGTCGGGAATGAGCAGTTCTTC. Translation: CASRESSVGNEQFF.

This clonotype was detected ten times or more. This rearrangement joins TRBV6-2 or TRBV6-3 to TRBJ1-5; D not certain. Germline V gene sequence: CDR1 MNHEY, CDR2 SVGEGT. The CDR3 length is 14 residues. The V end lost 5 bases, the J end lost 4 bases, and 12 bases lay between the germline ends. The CDR3 loop reads CASSLYLGNQPQHF. CDR3 bases: TGTGCCAGCAGTCTCTATTTGGGGAATCAGCCCCAGCATTTT.

This clonotype was observed a few times. This rearrangement joins TRBV12-3 or TRBV12-4 to TRBJ1-6; weak D call: TRBD1 (6 bases). This CDR3 comprises 14 residues. V was trimmed by 7 bases and J by 5 bases, leaving 12 bases between them. The CDR3 here is CASNLQGNNSPLHF. The DNA of the CDR3 is TGTGCCAGCAATCTACAGGGTAATAATTCACCCCTCCACTTT.

Many counts were recorded for this clonotype. This CDR3 is CASSLVNGRAEAFF. DNA of the CDR3: TGTGCCAGCAGTTTAGTGAACGGGCGGGCTGAAGCTTTCTTT. The V call is TRBV12-3 or TRBV12-4, the J call TRBJ1-1; D is unresolved. The CDR3 has 14 residues. V shed 1 base and J shed 6 bases, with 12 bases lying between them.

This clonotype was detected many times. This chain links TRBV18 with TRBJ2-1, with D perhaps given as TRBD1 or TRBD2 (6 bases each). V was clipped by 1 base and J by 2 bases, with 9 bases between them. Germline assignment: CDR1 KGHSH and CDR2 LQKENI. There are 15 residues in the CDR3. CDR3 DNA sequence: TGTGCCAGCTCACCACGAGGGGGGACCTACAATGAGCAGTTCTTC. This encodes CASSPRGGTYNEQFF. Together with reference TRBV18 and TRBJ2-1, the CDR3 gives the full variable domain: NAGVMQNPRHLVRRRGQEARLRCSPMKGHSHVYWYRQLPEEGLKFMVYLQKENIIDESGMPKERFSAEFPKEGPSILRIQQVVRGDSAAYFCASSPRGGTYNEQFFGPGTRLTVL.

This clonotype was detected ten times or more. V gene TRBV4-1 combines with J gene TRBJ1-2; 11 bases map to TRBD1. The CDR3 length is 17 residues. The germline V gene encodes CDR1 MGHRA and CDR2 YSYEKL. V shed 5 bases, J shed 2 bases, and the junction held 10 bases outside the gene matches. The CDR3 nucleotides read TGCGCCAGCAGCTTACATGTAGGACAGGGGGCGAACTATGGCTACACCTTC. Translation gives CASSLHVGQGANYGYTF.

Ten or more counts support this clonotype. This chain connects TRBV12-3 or TRBV12-4 to TRBJ2-1; 8 bases line up with TRBD2. The V segment lost 6 bases and the J segment 0 bases; nucleotides outside the gene matches: 4. The CDR3 length is 15 residues. CDR3 nucleotide sequence: TGTGCCAGCAGGATAGCGGGGCCCTCCTACAATGAGCAGTTCTTC. This translates into CASRIAGPSYNEQFF.

This clonotype was detected ten times or more. CDR3 loop: CASSTGRGQPQHF. The DNA of the CDR3 is TGTGCCAGCAGCACTGGACGGGGGCAGCCCCAGCATTTT. The rearrangement uses TRBV12-3 or TRBV12-4 and TRBJ1-5, with D possibly TRBD1 on 5 matching bases. V was clipped by 6 bases and J by 7 bases, with 13 bases between them. The CDR3 runs to 13 residues.

This clonotype showed up many times. The rearrangement joins TRBV6-2 or TRBV6-3 to TRBJ2-7; D is possibly TRBD2 (6 bases). Trimming took 10 bases from V and 2 from J, leaving 18 bases between them. Germline V gives CDR1 MNHEY, CDR2 SVGEGT. The length of the CDR3 is 14 residues. The CDR3 region is CATKLTSYPYEQYF. CDR3 DNA sequence: TGTGCCACGAAGCTCACTAGCTACCCCTACGAGCAGTACTTC.

This clonotype came up many times. This chain links TRBV11-2 with TRBJ2-7; D remains unclear. CDR1 and CDR2 from the germline V gene are SGHAT and FQNNGV. V lost 0 bases and J 2 bases, leaving 8 bases between the germline ends. The CDR3 loop spans 14 amino acids. The CDR3 sequence: CASSLDPAAYEQYF. DNA for the CDR3: TGTGCCAGCAGCTTAGATCCGGCCGCCTACGAGCAGTACTTC. The full variable domain, with the rest looked up from reference TRBV11-2 and TRBJ2-7, is EAGVAQSPRYKIIEKRQSVAFWCNPISGHATLYWYQQILGQGPKLLIQFQNNGVVDDSQLPKDRFSAERLKGVDSTLKIQPAKLEDSAVYLCASSLDPAAYEQYFGPGTRLTVT.

As concerns this clonotype: A much larger clone sits a single nucleotide away, making a read error possible. The chain carries TRBV19 and TRBJ1-5; weak D call: TRBD1 (6 bases). The length of the CDR3 is 14 residues. Per the germline V gene, CDR1 is LNHDA and CDR2 is SQIVND (reference sequence). V lost 7 bases to trimming and J lost 3 bases, with 13 bases between them. For the CDR3, the DNA is TGTGCCAGTACCAACCGACAGGTCAATCAGCCCCAGCATTTT. Translation: CASTNRQVNQPQHF.

This chain joins TRBV6-1 and TRBJ2-3; D unresolved. The CDR3 contains 12 residues. Germline CDR1 and CDR2: MNHNS and SASEGT. The V gene lost 10 bases and the J gene lost 1 base, with 9 bases spanning the gap. CDR3 protein: CATQSRTDTQYF. Here the CDR3 DNA reads TGTGCCACCCAGTCCCGCACAGATACGCAGTATTTT.

This clonotype was seen repeatedly, ten times or more. The chain uses TRBV28 and TRBJ1-5; D is undetermined. The V and J ends lost 7 bases and 6 bases respectively, with 16 bases between them. Germline CDR1 and CDR2: MDHEN and SYDVKM. The CDR3 length is 14 residues. Here the CDR3 reads CASIPLWESQPQHF. CDR3 in DNA: TGTGCCAGCATCCCTCTCTGGGAGAGTCAGCCCCAGCATTTT.

Many counts were recorded for this clonotype. The chain employs TRBV20-1 and TRBJ2-2, with D perhaps given as TRBD1 or TRBD2 (5 bases each). Germline-derived CDR1 and CDR2 are DFQATT and SNEGSKA (reference sequence). V lost 0 bases and J 2 bases, leaving 10 bases between the germline ends. The CDR3 is made up of 15 amino acids. CDR3 amino acids: CSARDGGLNTGELFF. CDR3 nucleotides: TGCAGTGCTAGAGATGGGGGTCTAAACACCGGGGAGCTGTTTTTT.

This clonotype has a count of ten or more. The chain combines TRBV29-1 with TRBJ2-5; perhaps TRBD2 as D (7 bases). Per the germline V gene, CDR1 is SQVTM and CDR2 is ANQGSEA. The CDR3 is made up of 15 amino acids. V lost 4 bases, J lost 0 bases, and 15 bases lay in between. Here the CDR3 reads CSVGGGAGYQETQYF. As DNA, the CDR3 is TGCAGCGTTGGAGGGGGAGCGGGGTACCAAGAGACCCAGTACTTC.

In this sample, this clonotype turned up many times. V is TRBV5-1 and J is TRBJ1-2, with no clear D. Looked up from germline, CDR1 is SGHRS and CDR2 is YFSETQ. V was cut by 0 bases and J by 8 bases, with 11 bases left in between. This CDR3 has 13 amino acids. The CDR3 DNA follows: TGCGCCAGCAGCTTGGAAATGGGGAGGGGCTACACCTTC. This encodes CASSLEMGRGYTF.

J is TRBJ1-1 and V is TRBV6-5; maybe TRBD1 (6 bases). This CDR3 comprises 14 residues. Looked up from germline, CDR1 is MNHEY and CDR2 is SVGAGI. With 3 bases removed from V and 7 bases from J, the gap between germline ends came to 15 bases. CDR3 coding DNA: TGTGCCAGCAGTTATTCCCCCGGACAGCTTGAAGCTTTCTTT. Encoded protein: CASSYSPGQLEAFF.

This clonotype is medium-sized by share. This chain uses TRBV18 with TRBJ1-5; TRBD1 might be the D (6 bases). Trimming took off 6 bases at V and 2 bases at J, with 14 bases between the two ends. The CDR3 sequence is 15 residues long. Germline V gives CDR1 KGHSH, CDR2 LQKENI. CDR3 sequence (DNA): TGTGCCAGCTCTCAGAGAGGGGGAGGCAATCAGCCCCAGCATTTT. Amino acids: CASSQRGGGNQPQHF. Full variable domain (remainder filled in from reference TRBV18 and TRBJ1-5): NAGVMQNPRHLVRRRGQEARLRCSPMKGHSHVYWYRQLPEEGLKFMVYLQKENIIDESGMPKERFSAEFPKEGPSILRIQQVVRGDSAAYFCASSQRGGGNQPQHFGDGTRLSIL.

This clonotype was seen at least ten times. The V gene is TRBV7-8, the J gene TRBJ1-1, with TRBD1 identical over 10 bases. CDR1 SGHVS and CDR2 FQNEAQ come from the germline V gene. With 5 bases clipped from V and 5 bases from J, the junction kept 8 bases outside the gene matches. This CDR3 has 15 residues. CDR3 amino acids: CASSPWDRGYTEAFF. The CDR3 nucleotides read TGTGCCAGCAGCCCGTGGGACAGGGGATATACTGAAGCTTTCTTT.